The 10 T cell receptor beta chains in this list originate from one sample, sequenced in a study of blood T cells in healthy people across ages. PCR was performed a second time for about 6 to 12 cycles using a sample-barcoded 5' primer and a J-beta primer mix. TCRdb redid the calling of the 5' RACE reads with MiXCR, one entry per CDR3 protein. This table has about 1.4 million distinct CDR3 sequences, around 55% appearing once. The specimen sequenced was blood. The source of these receptors is a man between 18 and 29 years old in good health.

This clonotype occurred once. The junction differs from germline at one of its ends, possibly a read error. This chain joins TRBV10-3 and TRBJ2-1; 9 bases align to TRBD1. CDR3 length: 16 residues. Germline V lookup: CDR1 ENHRY, CDR2 SYGVKD. The CDR3 DNA sequence: TGTACCATCAAAATAAGTGGGGGACAGGGTAAGAATGAGCAGTTCTTC. Encoded protein: CTIKISGGQGKNEQFF.

The DNA for the CDR3 is TGTGCCAGCAGTGCGGGGCCAGGGGGGACCCAGTACTTC. Its protein is CASSAGPGGTQYF. This rearrangement joins TRBV25-1 to TRBJ2-5; 7 positions agree with TRBD1. CDR3 length equals 13 residues. Per the germline V gene, CDR1 is MGHDK and CDR2 is SYGVNS. V shed 4 bases, J shed 7 bases, and the junction held 6 bases outside the gene matches.

The chain's CDR3 is CASSLGTSGRSYNEQFF. The CDR3 region has the DNA TGTGCCAGCAGTCTTGGGACTAGCGGGAGGTCCTACAATGAGCAGTTCTTC. V is TRBV6-1 and J is TRBJ2-1; 15 bases map to TRBD2. This CDR3 region has 17 residues. J was trimmed by 1 base and V by 5 bases; bases with no gene match: 3. Germline V gene sequence: CDR1 MNHNS, CDR2 SASEGT.

V usage is TRBV3-1 and J usage is TRBJ2-3; D gene uncertain. Trimming pared 0 bases from V and 4 bases from J, leaving 11 bases between. Germline CDR1 is LGHDT and CDR2 is YNNKEL (reference sequence). The CDR3 is made up of 15 amino acids. The chain's CDR3 is CASSQDYVRPDTQYF. The CDR3 DNA follows: TGTGCCAGCAGCCAAGATTATGTGCGGCCAGATACGCAGTATTTT.

This chain joins TRBV28 and TRBJ1-2; no definite D call. The V gene lost 4 bases and the J gene lost 5 bases, with 8 bases spanning the gap. Germline V gene lookup returns CDR1 MDHEN and CDR2 SYDVKM. The CDR3 contains 12 residues. CDR3 loop: CASSSTRYGYTF. The DNA for the CDR3 is TGTGCCAGCAGTTCCACGCGATATGGCTACACCTTC.

The table lists this clonotype with many counts. This chain connects TRBV20-1 to TRBJ2-3, with unresolved D. The V gene's germline CDR1 is DFQATT and CDR2 SNEGSKA (reference sequence). With 3 bases removed from V and 0 bases from J, the gap between germline ends came to 4 bases. This CDR3 has 12 amino acids. For the CDR3, the DNA is TGCAGTGCTAGGCCTAGCACAGATACGCAGTATTTT. The encoded protein is CSARPSTDTQYF.

The chain uses TRBV12-3 or TRBV12-4 and TRBJ2-1; 7 nucleotides align to TRBD2. The junction had 6 bases not matched to a gene; V was cut back by 4 bases and J by 3 bases. This CDR3 comprises 15 residues. CDR3 in amino acids: CASSSGEGDYNEQFF. In DNA form, the CDR3 reads TGTGCCAGCAGTTCGGGGGAGGGTGACTACAATGAGCAGTTCTTC.

The chain combines TRBV30 with TRBJ1-2, with D possibly being TRBD1 (5 bases). This CDR3 comprises 12 residues. V shed 4 bases and J shed 5 bases, with 11 bases lying between them. Looked up from germline, CDR1 is GTSNPN and CDR2 is SVGIG (reference sequence). CDR3 protein: CAWTGSGYGYTF. The CDR3 DNA follows: TGTGCCTGGACAGGGTCAGGGTATGGCTACACCTTC.

The V gene is TRBV29-1, the J gene TRBJ2-6; 8 nucleotides match TRBD1. Per the germline V gene, CDR1 is SQVTM and CDR2 is ANQGSEA. The CDR3 is 18 amino acids. V gave up 3 bases and J gave up 0 bases; unmatched junction bases: 10. The CDR3 DNA reads as TGCAGCGTTGACGGTCCCGGGACAGGTCGCTCTGGGGCCAACGTCCTGACTTTC. Its protein is CSVDGPGTGRSGANVLTF.

This clonotype was seen more than once but under ten times. CDR3 nucleotides: TGCGCCAGCAGTGAGAGCGATACGTTAACCAAAAACATTCAGTACTTC. Its protein is CASSESDTLTKNIQYF. The V gene is TRBV10-2, the J gene TRBJ2-4; D not resolved. V lost 2 bases to trimming and J lost 2 bases, with 13 bases between them. This CDR3 comprises 16 residues. CDR1 and CDR2 from the germline V gene are WSHSY and SAAADI.